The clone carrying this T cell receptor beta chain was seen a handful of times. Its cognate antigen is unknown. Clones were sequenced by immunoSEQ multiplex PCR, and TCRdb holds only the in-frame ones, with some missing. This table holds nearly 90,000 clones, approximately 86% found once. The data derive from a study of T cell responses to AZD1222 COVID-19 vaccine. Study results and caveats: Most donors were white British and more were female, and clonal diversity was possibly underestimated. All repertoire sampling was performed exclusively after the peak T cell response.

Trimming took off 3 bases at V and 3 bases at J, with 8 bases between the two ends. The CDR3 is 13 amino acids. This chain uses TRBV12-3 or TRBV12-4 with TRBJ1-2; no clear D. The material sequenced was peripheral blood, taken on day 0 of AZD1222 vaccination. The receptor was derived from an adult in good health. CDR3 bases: TGTGCCAGCAGTTTCGCAGGCGACTATGGCTACACCTTC. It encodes CASSFAGDYGYTF.